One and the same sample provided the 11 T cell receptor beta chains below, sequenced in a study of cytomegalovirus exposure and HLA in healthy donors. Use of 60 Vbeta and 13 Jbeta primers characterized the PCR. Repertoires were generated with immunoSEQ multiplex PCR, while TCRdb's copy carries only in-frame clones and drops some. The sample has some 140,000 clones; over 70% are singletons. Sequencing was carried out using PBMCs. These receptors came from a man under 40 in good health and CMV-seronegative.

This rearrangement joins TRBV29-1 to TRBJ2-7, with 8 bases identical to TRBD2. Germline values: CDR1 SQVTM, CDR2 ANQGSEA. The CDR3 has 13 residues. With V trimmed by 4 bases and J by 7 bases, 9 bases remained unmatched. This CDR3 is CSVGPREGREQYF. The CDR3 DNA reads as TGCAGCGTTGGCCCCCGGGAGGGTAGAGAGCAGTACTTC.

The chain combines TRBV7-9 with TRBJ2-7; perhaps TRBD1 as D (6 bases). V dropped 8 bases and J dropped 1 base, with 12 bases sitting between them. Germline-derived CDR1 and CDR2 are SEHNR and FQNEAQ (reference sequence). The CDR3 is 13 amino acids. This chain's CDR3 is CASRETGSYEQYF. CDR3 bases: TGTGCCAGCCGCGAGACAGGATCCTACGAGCAGTACTTC.

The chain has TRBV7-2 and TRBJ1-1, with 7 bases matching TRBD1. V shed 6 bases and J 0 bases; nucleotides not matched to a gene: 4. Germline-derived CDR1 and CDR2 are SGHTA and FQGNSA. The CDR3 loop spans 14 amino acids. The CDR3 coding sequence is TGTGCCAGCAGACCAGGGGGAATGAACACTGAAGCTTTCTTT. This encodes CASRPGGMNTEAFF. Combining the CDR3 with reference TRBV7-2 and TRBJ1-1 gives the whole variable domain GAGVSQSPSNKVTEKGKDVELRCDPISGHTALYWYRQSLGQGLEFLIYFQGNSAPDKSGLPSDRFSAERTGGSVSTLTIQRTQQEDSAVYLCASRPGGMNTEAFFGQGTRLTVV.

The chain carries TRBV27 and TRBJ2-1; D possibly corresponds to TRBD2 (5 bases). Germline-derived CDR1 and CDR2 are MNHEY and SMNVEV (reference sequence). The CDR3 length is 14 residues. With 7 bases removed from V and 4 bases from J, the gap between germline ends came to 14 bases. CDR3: CASKVEAPYNEQFF. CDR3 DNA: TGTGCCAGCAAAGTGGAGGCCCCATACAATGAGCAGTTCTTC.

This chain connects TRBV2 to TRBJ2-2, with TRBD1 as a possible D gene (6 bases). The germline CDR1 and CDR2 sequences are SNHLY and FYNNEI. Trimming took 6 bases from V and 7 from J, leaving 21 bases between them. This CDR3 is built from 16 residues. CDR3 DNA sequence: TGTGCCAGCAGAGATCTCCCCACAGGGTCGAGCGGGGAGCTGTTTTTT. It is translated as CASRDLPTGSSGELFF.

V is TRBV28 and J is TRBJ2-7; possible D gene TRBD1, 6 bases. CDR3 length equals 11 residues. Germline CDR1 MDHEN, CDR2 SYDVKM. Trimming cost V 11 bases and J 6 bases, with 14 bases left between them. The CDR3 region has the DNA TGTGCCGGCGGACAGTTGGGCGAGCAGTACTTC. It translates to CAGGQLGEQYF.

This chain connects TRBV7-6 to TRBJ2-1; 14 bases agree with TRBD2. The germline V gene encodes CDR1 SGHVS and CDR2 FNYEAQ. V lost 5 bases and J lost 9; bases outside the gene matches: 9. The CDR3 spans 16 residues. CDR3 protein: CASSLEGLAGEGEQFF. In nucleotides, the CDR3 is TGTGCCAGCAGCCTAGAGGGACTAGCGGGAGAGGGTGAGCAGTTCTTC.

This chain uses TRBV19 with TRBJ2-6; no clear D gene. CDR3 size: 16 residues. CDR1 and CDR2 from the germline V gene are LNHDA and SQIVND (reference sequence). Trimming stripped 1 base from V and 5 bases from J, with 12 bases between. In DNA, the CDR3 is TGTGCCAGTAGTATAGTTCGGCTGGGCAGGGCCAACGTCCTGACTTTC. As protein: CASSIVRLGRANVLTF.

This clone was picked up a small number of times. The CDR3 loop reads CASSYPGQGATEAFF. CDR3 bases: TGTGCCAGCAGTTACCCGGGACAGGGGGCCACTGAAGCTTTCTTT. The V gene is TRBV6-5, the J gene TRBJ1-1; 12 nucleotides line up with TRBD1. The ends lost 2 bases at V and 4 bases at J; junction bases unmatched: 2. Germline lookup yields CDR1 MNHEY and CDR2 SVGAGI. The CDR3 contains 15 residues.

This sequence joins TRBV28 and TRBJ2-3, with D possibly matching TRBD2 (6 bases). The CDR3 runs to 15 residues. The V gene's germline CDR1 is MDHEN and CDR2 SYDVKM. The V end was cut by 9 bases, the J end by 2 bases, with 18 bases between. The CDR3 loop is CASFTGTGVTDTQYF. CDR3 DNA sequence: TGTGCCAGTTTTACCGGGACGGGAGTCACAGATACGCAGTATTTT.

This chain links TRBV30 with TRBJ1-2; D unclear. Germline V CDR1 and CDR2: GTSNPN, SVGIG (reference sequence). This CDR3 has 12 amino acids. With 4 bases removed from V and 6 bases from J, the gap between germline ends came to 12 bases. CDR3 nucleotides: TGTGCCTGGACCCTTGGCAGGCATGGCTACACCTTC. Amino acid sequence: CAWTLGRHGYTF.